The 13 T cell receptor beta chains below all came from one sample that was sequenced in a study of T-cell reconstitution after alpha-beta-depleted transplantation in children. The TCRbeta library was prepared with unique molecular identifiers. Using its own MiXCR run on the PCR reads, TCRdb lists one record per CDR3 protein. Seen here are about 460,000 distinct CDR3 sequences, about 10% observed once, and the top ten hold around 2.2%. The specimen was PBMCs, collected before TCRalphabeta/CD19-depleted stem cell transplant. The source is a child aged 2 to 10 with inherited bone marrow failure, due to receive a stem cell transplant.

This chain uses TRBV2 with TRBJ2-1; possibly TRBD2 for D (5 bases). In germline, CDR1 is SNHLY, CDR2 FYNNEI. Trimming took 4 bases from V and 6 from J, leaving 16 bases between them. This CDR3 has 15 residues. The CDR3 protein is CASSGNWASFNEQFF. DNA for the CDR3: TGTGCCAGCAGTGGGAATTGGGCTAGCTTCAATGAGCAGTTCTTC.

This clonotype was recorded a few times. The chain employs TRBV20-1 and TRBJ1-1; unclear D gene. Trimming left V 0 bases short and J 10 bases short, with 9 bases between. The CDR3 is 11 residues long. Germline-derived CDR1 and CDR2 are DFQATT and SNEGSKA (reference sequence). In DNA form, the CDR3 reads TGCAGTGCTAGAGATCGGGTCGGAGCTTTCTTT. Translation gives CSARDRVGAFF.

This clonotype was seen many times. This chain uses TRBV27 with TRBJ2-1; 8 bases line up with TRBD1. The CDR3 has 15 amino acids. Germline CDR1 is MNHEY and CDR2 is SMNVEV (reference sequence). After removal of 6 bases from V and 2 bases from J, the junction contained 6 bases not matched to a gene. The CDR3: CASRDRTGPYNEQFF. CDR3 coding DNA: TGTGCCAGCAGGGACCGGACAGGGCCCTACAATGAGCAGTTCTTC.

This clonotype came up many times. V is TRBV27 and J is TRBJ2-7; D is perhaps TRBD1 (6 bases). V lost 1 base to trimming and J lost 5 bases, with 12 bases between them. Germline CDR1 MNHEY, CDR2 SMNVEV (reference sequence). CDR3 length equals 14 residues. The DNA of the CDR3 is TGTGCCAGCAGTTTATTGACAGGCTTCCACGAGCAGTACTTC. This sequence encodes CASSLLTGFHEQYF.

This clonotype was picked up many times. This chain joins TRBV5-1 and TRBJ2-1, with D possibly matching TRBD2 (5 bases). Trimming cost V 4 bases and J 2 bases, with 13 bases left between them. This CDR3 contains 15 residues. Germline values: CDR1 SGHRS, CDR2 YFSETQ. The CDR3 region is CASSRTARAYNEQFF. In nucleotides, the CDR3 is TGCGCCAGCAGCCGTACGGCGCGGGCCTACAATGAGCAGTTCTTC.

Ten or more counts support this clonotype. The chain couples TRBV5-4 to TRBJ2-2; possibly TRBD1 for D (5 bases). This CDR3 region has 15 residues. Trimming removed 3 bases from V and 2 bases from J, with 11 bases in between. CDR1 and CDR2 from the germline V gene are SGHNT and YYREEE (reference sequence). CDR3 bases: TGTGCCAGCAGCTACGACAGATTAAACACCGGGGAGCTGTTTTTT. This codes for CASSYDRLNTGELFF. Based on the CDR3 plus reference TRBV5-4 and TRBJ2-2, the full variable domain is ETGVTQSPTHLIKTRGQQVTLRCSSQSGHNTVSWYQQALGQGPQFIFQYYREEENGRGNFPPRFSGLQFPNYSSELNVNALELDDSALYLCASSYDRLNTGELFFGEGSRLTVL.

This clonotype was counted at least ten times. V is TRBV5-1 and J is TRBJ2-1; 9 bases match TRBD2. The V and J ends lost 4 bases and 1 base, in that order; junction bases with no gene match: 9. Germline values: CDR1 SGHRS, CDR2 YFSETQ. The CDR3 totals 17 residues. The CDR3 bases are TGCGCCAGCAGCCAAGGAGCTAGCGGGACGTCCTACAATGAGCAGTTCTTC. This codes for CASSQGASGTSYNEQFF.

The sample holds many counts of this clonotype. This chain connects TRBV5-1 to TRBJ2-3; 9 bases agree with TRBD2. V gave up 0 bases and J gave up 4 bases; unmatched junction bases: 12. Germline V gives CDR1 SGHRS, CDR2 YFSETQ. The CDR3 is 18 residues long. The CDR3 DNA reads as TGCGCCAGCAGCTTGGTCTTTACGAGCGGGAGGATGCCAGATACGCAGTATTTT. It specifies CASSLVFTSGRMPDTQYF.

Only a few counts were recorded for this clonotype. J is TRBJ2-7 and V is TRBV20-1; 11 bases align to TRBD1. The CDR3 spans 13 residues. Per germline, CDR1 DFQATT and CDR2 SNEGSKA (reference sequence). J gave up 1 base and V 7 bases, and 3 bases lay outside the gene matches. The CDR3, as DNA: TGCAGTGTTTGGGACAGGGGGTCCTACGAGCAGTACTTC. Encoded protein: CSVWDRGSYEQYF.

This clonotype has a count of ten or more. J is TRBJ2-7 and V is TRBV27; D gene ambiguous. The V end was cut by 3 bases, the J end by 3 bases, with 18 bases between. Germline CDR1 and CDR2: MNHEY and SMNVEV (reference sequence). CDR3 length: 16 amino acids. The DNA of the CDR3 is TGTGCCAGCAGTTTTGGATTGGATCCAGCTTTCTACGAGCAGTACTTC. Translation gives CASSFGLDPAFYEQYF.

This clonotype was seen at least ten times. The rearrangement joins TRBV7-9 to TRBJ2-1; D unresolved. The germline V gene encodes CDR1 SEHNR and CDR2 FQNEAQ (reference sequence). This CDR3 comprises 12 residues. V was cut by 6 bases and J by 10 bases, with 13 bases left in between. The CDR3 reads CASRMYNAEQFF. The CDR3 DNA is TGTGCCAGCAGAATGTACAATGCCGAGCAGTTCTTC.

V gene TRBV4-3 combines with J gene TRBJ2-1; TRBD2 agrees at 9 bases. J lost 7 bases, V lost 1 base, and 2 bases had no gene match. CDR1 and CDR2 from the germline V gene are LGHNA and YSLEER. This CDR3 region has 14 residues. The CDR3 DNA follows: TGCGCCAGCAGCCAAGGACTAGCGGAGAATGAGCAGTTCTTC. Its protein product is CASSQGLAENEQFF.

For the CDR3, the DNA is TGCAGCGTTGACAGCGGAGGGTACAATGAGCAGTTCTTC. The encoded protein is CSVDSGGYNEQFF. The rearrangement uses TRBV29-1 and TRBJ2-1; tentatively, D is TRBD2 (6 bases). The CDR3 loop spans 13 amino acids. Trimming removed 3 bases at V and 4 bases at J, with 10 bases between. The V gene's germline CDR1 is SQVTM and CDR2 ANQGSEA.